The clone carrying this T cell receptor (beta chain) has more than one count but fewer than ten. The antigen is not known. Primers targeted 54 TRBV and 13 TRBJ segments. TCRdb's copy holds only in-frame clones and misses some; the assay was immunoSEQ multiplex PCR. Of almost 90,000 clones listed, about 89% are singletons. This specimen belongs to a study of T cell repertoires and HLA-DP antigens. Study overall: DNA input averaged about 200 ng in sorted CD137+CD4+ and about 1,200 ng in pre-culture CD4+.

Germline assignment: CDR1 SQVTM and CDR2 ANQGSEA. The CDR3 covers 12 residues. The trim removed 4 bases at V and 6 bases at J, leaving 4 bases unmatched. Study-level points and caveats: Naive and memory CD4+ cells were analysed together, not apart.

Source material: CD4+ T cells from PBMCs. The chain employs TRBV29-1 and TRBJ1-2; TRBD1 matches at 8 bases. The origin of this receptor is a man in his fifties in good health and CMV-seronegative. The CDR3 here is CSVGGQANGYTF. The CDR3 DNA follows: TGCAGCGTTGGGGGACAGGCCAATGGCTACACCTTC. Combining the CDR3 with reference TRBV29-1 and TRBJ1-2 gives the whole variable domain SAVISQKPSRDICQRGTSLTIQCQVDSQVTMMFWYRQQPGQSLTLIATANQGSEATYESGFVIDKFPISRPNLTFSTLTVSNMSPEDSSIYLCSVGGQANGYTFGSGTRLTVV.